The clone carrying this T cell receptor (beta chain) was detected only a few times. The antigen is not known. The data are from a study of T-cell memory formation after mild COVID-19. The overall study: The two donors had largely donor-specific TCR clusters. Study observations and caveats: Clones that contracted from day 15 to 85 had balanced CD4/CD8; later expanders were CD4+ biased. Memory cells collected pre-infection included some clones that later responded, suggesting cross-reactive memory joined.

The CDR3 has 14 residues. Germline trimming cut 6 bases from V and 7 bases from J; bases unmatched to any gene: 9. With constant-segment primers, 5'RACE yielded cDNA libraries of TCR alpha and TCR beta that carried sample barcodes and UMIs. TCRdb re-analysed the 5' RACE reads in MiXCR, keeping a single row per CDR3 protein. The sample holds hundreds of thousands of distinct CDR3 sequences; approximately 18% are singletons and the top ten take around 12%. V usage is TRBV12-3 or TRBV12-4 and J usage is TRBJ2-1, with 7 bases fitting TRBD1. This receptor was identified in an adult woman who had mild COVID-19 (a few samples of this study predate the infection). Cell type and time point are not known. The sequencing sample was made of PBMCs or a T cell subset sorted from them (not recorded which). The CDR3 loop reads CASSPTGKWNEQFF. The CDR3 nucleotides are TGTGCCAGCAGCCCGACAGGGAAATGGAATGAGCAGTTCTTC.